The rows below give T cell receptor beta chains drawn from one sample of a study of blood T cell repertoires in COVID-19. The method was immunoSEQ multiplex PCR; TCRdb's version includes in-frame clones alone and lacks a portion of them. The data hold 380,000 or so clones, with approximately 90% observed a single time. The sequencing input was PBMCs or T cells enriched from blood (not recorded which). The receptors were sampled from a woman aged 25-40 years with acute COVID-19. Both conserved end residues are part of each CDR3. Each record gives: J gene, V gene, clone size, D gene, CDR3 DNA, CDR3 protein. A D gene is named only where the DNA matches it firmly. Some rows mark clone size as missing; the rest say once, few, many or name a class of expanded clone.

j_gene: TRBJ2-2
v_gene: TRBV5-1
abundance: NA
d_gene: TRBD1
CDR3nt: TGCGCCAGCAGCTTTCTCGGACAGGGCTCGACCGGGGAGCTGTTTTTT
CDR3aa: CASSFLGQGSTGELFF

j_gene: TRBJ2-7
v_gene: TRBV5-6
abundance: NA
d_gene: NA
CDR3nt: TGTGCCAGCAGCTTGGAAGATAGGGGCCCCTACGAGCAGTACTTC
CDR3aa: CASSLEDRGPYEQYF

j_gene: TRBJ2-2
v_gene: TRBV19
abundance: once
d_gene: NA
CDR3nt: TGTGCCAGTTTGGACGGAGGCCACACCGGGGAGCTGTTTTTT
CDR3aa: CASLDGGHTGELFF

j_gene: TRBJ1-3
v_gene: TRBV2
abundance: once
d_gene: NA
CDR3nt: TGTGCCAGCAGAAGACAGGTTGGAAACACCATATATTTT
CDR3aa: CASRRQVGNTIYF

j_gene: TRBJ1-6
v_gene: TRBV24-1
abundance: NA
d_gene: NA
CDR3nt: TGTGCCTCCGACATCGCCGTCTCCTATAATTCACCCCTCCACTTT
CDR3aa: CASDIAVSYNSPLHF

j_gene: TRBJ2-7
v_gene: TRBV19
abundance: NA
d_gene: NA
CDR3nt: TGTGCCAGTAGCCGCGACGACTGGGACGAGCAGTACTTC
CDR3aa: CASSRDDWDEQYF

j_gene: TRBJ1-5
v_gene: TRBV19
abundance: few
d_gene: NA
CDR3nt: TGTGCCAGTAGTAATCGTGCAGGGGCGGATCCCCAGCATTTT
CDR3aa: CASSNRAGADPQHF

j_gene: TRBJ2-3
v_gene: TRBV7-9
abundance: NA
d_gene: TRBD2
CDR3nt: TGTGCCAGCAGCTTAGGGACTAGAGAAGATACGCAGTATTTT
CDR3aa: CASSLGTREDTQYF

j_gene: TRBJ2-5
v_gene: TRBV27
abundance: once
d_gene: TRBD1
CDR3nt: TGTGCCAGCAGACCCCCGGGACAGGGGAGGGAGGAGACCCAGTACTTC
CDR3aa: CASRPPGQGREETQYF

j_gene: TRBJ2-3
v_gene: TRBV5-1
abundance: NA
d_gene: TRBD1
CDR3nt: TGCGCCAGCAGCCAAGGAGGACAGGGGGCAACAGATACGCAGTATTTT
CDR3aa: CASSQGGQGATDTQYF

j_gene: TRBJ2-3
v_gene: TRBV6-4
abundance: NA
d_gene: TRBD2
CDR3nt: TGTGCCAGCAGTGAGAGCGGGGGAGTGACAGATACGCAGTATTTT
CDR3aa: CASSESGGVTDTQYF

j_gene: TRBJ1-6
v_gene: TRBV2
abundance: NA
d_gene: TRBD1
CDR3nt: TGTGCCAGCAAAGACAGGGGTAATTCACCCCTCCACTTT
CDR3aa: CASKDRGNSPLHF

j_gene: TRBJ1-1
v_gene: TRBV5-1
abundance: NA
d_gene: NA
CDR3nt: TGCGCCAGCAGCTTGTCAGGGTCGAACACTGAAGCTTTCTTT
CDR3aa: CASSLSGSNTEAFF

j_gene: TRBJ1-1
v_gene: TRBV5-1
abundance: NA
d_gene: TRBD1
CDR3nt: TGCGCCAGCCGGACAGGAGTGAACACTGAAGCTTTCTTT
CDR3aa: CASRTGVNTEAFF

j_gene: TRBJ2-3
v_gene: TRBV12-5
abundance: few
d_gene: TRBD2
CDR3nt: TGTGCTAGTGGCCCGACTAGCGGGGGGAGCACAGATACGCAGTATTTT
CDR3aa: CASGPTSGGSTDTQYF

j_gene: TRBJ2-7
v_gene: TRBV13
abundance: NA
d_gene: TRBD2
CDR3nt: TGTGCCAGCAGCTTAGTGCAGGGAGGGAACGAGCAGTACTTC
CDR3aa: CASSLVQGGNEQYF

j_gene: TRBJ2-1
v_gene: TRBV5-1
abundance: NA
d_gene: NA
CDR3nt: TGCGCCAGCAGCTTGCGCGGCGGGGTAGGCAATGAGCAGTTCTTC
CDR3aa: CASSLRGGVGNEQFF

j_gene: TRBJ2-3
v_gene: TRBV5-1
abundance: NA
d_gene: TRBD2
CDR3nt: TGCGCCAGCAGCGGAACCGGGGGGGCACTGGCAGATACGCAGTATTTT
CDR3aa: CASSGTGGALADTQYF

j_gene: TRBJ2-7
v_gene: TRBV5-1
abundance: NA
d_gene: NA
CDR3nt: TGCGCCAGCGCCCGCTCAGGGGCAGGACTCTACGAGCAGTACTTC
CDR3aa: CASARSGAGLYEQYF

j_gene: TRBJ2-7
v_gene: TRBV10-3
abundance: NA
d_gene: TRBD2
CDR3nt: TGTGCCATCAGTGAGTCGAGTCTAGCGGAGAGCAAGCAGTACTTC
CDR3aa: CAISESSLAESKQYF

j_gene: TRBJ1-2
v_gene: TRBV27
abundance: NA
d_gene: NA
CDR3nt: TGTGCCAGCAGTTTATCCCCCCAAGTAAAGGGGGGCTACACCTTC
CDR3aa: CASSLSPQVKGGYTF

j_gene: TRBJ2-1
v_gene: TRBV7-3
abundance: NA
d_gene: TRBD2
CDR3nt: TGTGCCAGCAGCTTAACTGAGCGGGGGTACAATGAGCAGTTCTTC
CDR3aa: CASSLTERGYNEQFF

j_gene: TRBJ1-1
v_gene: TRBV20-1
abundance: NA
d_gene: NA
CDR3nt: TGCAGTGCCATAGACAGGGAAGCTTTCTTT
CDR3aa: CSAIDREAFF

j_gene: TRBJ1-1
v_gene: TRBV27
abundance: NA
d_gene: NA
CDR3nt: TGTGCCAGCAGTTCGGGGGTTAAGAACACTGAAGCTTTCTTT
CDR3aa: CASSSGVKNTEAFF

j_gene: TRBJ2-3
v_gene: TRBV24-1
abundance: NA
d_gene: NA
CDR3nt: TGTGCCGCTACGCACCTGAGAGATACGCAGTATTTT
CDR3aa: CAATHLRDTQYF

j_gene: TRBJ2-4
v_gene: TRBV6-2/TRBV6-3
abundance: NA
d_gene: TRBD2
CDR3nt: TGTGCCAGCAGTTACTCGATTTCTAGCGGGGCCAAAAACATTCAGTACTTC
CDR3aa: CASSYSISSGAKNIQYF

j_gene: TRBJ2-5
v_gene: TRBV24-1
abundance: NA
d_gene: TRBD1
CDR3nt: TGTGCCACCAGTGATACTGAAACATCACAGGGGTCCGGGGAGACCCAGTACTTC
CDR3aa: CATSDTETSQGSGETQYF